The 3 T cell receptor beta chains reported below all come from one sample, sequenced in a study of blood T cell repertoires in COVID-19. TCRdb's copy holds only in-frame clones and misses some; the assay was immunoSEQ multiplex PCR. The table has about 110,000 clones, about two thirds seen once. The sequencing sample was made of peripheral blood. Receptors were obtained from a woman in her thirties or forties with acute or convalescent COVID-19.

The chain employs TRBV5-6 and TRBJ1-3; maybe TRBD1 (6 bases). The CDR3 has 19 amino acids. Germline V gene sequence: CDR1 SGHDT, CDR2 YYEEEE. The ends were cut back, 0 bases at V and 0 bases at J, with 19 bases in the middle. CDR3: CASSLGPRGMSRSGNTIYF. For the CDR3, the DNA is TGTGCCAGCAGCTTGGGTCCAAGGGGGATGTCCCGCTCTGGAAACACCATATATTTT.

Many counts were recorded for this clone. The rearrangement joins TRBV28 to TRBJ1-1, with a tentative D call TRBD1 (6 bases). This CDR3 is built from 15 residues. Trimming pared 3 bases from V and 0 bases from J, leaving 11 bases between. The V gene's germline CDR1 is MDHEN and CDR2 SYDVKM. This chain's CDR3 is CASSFTRGMNTEAFF. CDR3 coding DNA: TGTGCCAGCAGTTTCACGAGGGGGATGAACACTGAAGCTTTCTTT.

The rearrangement links TRBV30 to TRBJ2-5; 11 bases agree with TRBD1. The CDR3 covers 16 residues. The germline CDR1 and CDR2 sequences are GTSNPN and SVGIG (reference sequence). The ends lost 4 bases at V and 7 bases at J; junction bases unmatched: 14. The CDR3: CAWNPARDRGVGTQYF. For the CDR3, the DNA is TGTGCCTGGAACCCCGCCCGGGACAGGGGGGTAGGGACCCAGTACTTC.